These 17 T cell receptor beta chains came from one sample sequenced in a study of T-cell memory formation after mild COVID-19. TCRdb redid the calling of the 5' RACE reads with MiXCR, one entry per CDR3 protein. Here the sample spans some 250,000 distinct CDR3 sequences, more than 15% being singletons. The sequencing sample was made of PBMCs or a T cell subset sorted from them (not recorded which). The receptors stem from a man between 18 and 35 years old who had mild COVID-19 (a few samples of this study predate the infection). Cell type and time point are not known.

V is TRBV20-1 and J is TRBJ2-3, with 10 bases fitting TRBD2. Germline V lookup: CDR1 DFQATT, CDR2 SNEGSKA (reference sequence). The V segment lost 3 bases and the J segment 2 bases; nucleotides outside the gene matches: 8. This CDR3 is 16 amino acids long. This chain's CDR3 is CSASGLAGAVTDTQYF. In nucleotides, the CDR3 is TGCAGTGCTAGTGGGCTAGCGGGGGCTGTCACAGATACGCAGTATTTT.

The gene calls are TRBV7-9 and TRBJ2-6; unclear D gene. CDR3 size: 15 residues. CDR1 and CDR2 (germline): SEHNR, FQNEAQ (reference sequence). Trimming took off 1 base at V and 2 bases at J, with 6 bases between the two ends. In DNA form, the CDR3 reads TGTGCCAGCAGCTTAGTCAATACTGGGGCCAACGTCCTGACTTTC. Translation gives CASSLVNTGANVLTF. Full variable domain (outside the CDR3, taken from reference TRBV7-9 and TRBJ2-6): DTGVSQNPRHKITKRGQNVTFRCDPISEHNRLYWYRQTLGQGPEFLTYFQNEAQLEKSRLLSDRFSAERPKGSFSTLEIQRTEQGDSAMYLCASSLVNTGANVLTFGAGSRLTVL.

V gene TRBV7-2 combines with J gene TRBJ1-4, with D uncertain. CDR1 is SGHTA, CDR2 FQGNSA, per germline. V was trimmed by 5 bases and J by 8 bases, leaving 18 bases between them. CDR3 length: 15 amino acids. CDR3 nucleotides: TGTGCCAGCAGCCTCAACCGGCCGATGGGGGAAAAACTGTTTTTT. Translating it yields CASSLNRPMGEKLFF. The complete variable domain, with remaining parts taken from reference TRBV7-2 and TRBJ1-4, reads GAGVSQSPSNKVTEKGKDVELRCDPISGHTALYWYRQSLGQGLEFLIYFQGNSAPDKSGLPSDRFSAERTGGSVSTLTIQRTQQEDSAVYLCASSLNRPMGEKLFFGSGTQLSVL.

The rearrangement joins TRBV7-2 to TRBJ1-2, with 7 bases matching TRBD1. The germline CDR1 and CDR2 sequences are SGHTA and FQGNSA. V lost 5 bases to trimming and J lost 4 bases; unmatched junction nucleotides: 10. The CDR3 has 15 amino acids. This CDR3 reads CASSPQGGAGYGYTF. CDR3 bases: TGTGCCAGCAGCCCTCAGGGGGGGGCTGGCTATGGCTACACCTTC. The whole variable domain, remainder taken from reference TRBV7-2 and TRBJ1-2, is GAGVSQSPSNKVTEKGKDVELRCDPISGHTALYWYRQSLGQGLEFLIYFQGNSAPDKSGLPSDRFSAERTGGSVSTLTIQRTQQEDSAVYLCASSPQGGAGYGYTFGSGTRLTVV.

This sequence joins TRBV12-3 or TRBV12-4 and TRBJ2-1; the D gene is possibly TRBD2 (6 bases). V shed 3 bases and J shed 8 bases, with 14 bases lying between them. The CDR3 is 14 amino acids. The CDR3 sequence is CASSFPEGSDEQFF. CDR3 sequence (DNA): TGTGCCAGCAGTTTTCCGGAGGGGTCGGATGAGCAGTTCTTC.

This clonotype was seen a few times. The chain uses TRBV4-2 and TRBJ1-5; no clear D. Deletions cut 8 bases from V and 2 bases from J, with 7 bases between. The CDR3 is 12 amino acids. From germline, CDR1 is LGHNA and CDR2 YNFKEQ. This chain's CDR3 is CASRLGNQPQHF. DNA of the CDR3: TGTGCCAGCCGGCTGGGCAATCAGCCCCAGCATTTT.

In this sample, this clonotype turned up many times. The chain employs TRBV7-3 and TRBJ2-1, with D hard to call. Trimming removed 1 base from V and 5 bases from J, with 9 bases in between. The CDR3 loop spans 14 amino acids. The germline gives CDR1 SGHTA, CDR2 FQGTGA. CDR3 nucleotides: TGTGCCAGCAGCTTAAACCGGCTTAACAATGAGCAGTTCTTC. It is translated as CASSLNRLNNEQFF.

This clonotype occurred a few times. The chain links TRBV10-3 to TRBJ1-3; 7 bases map to TRBD1. Germline trimming cut 5 bases from V and 4 bases from J; bases unmatched to any gene: 2. Germline CDR1 reads ENHRY; CDR2 reads SYGVKD. The CDR3 runs 13 residues. The DNA for the CDR3 is TGTGCCATCAGTACAGGGGTCGGAAACACCATATATTTT. This translates into CAISTGVGNTIYF.

This clonotype has just a few counts. The chain is built from TRBV5-1 and TRBJ2-5; weak D call: TRBD2 (5 bases). Trimming pared 4 bases from V and 4 bases from J, leaving 11 bases between. The germline V gene encodes CDR1 SGHRS and CDR2 YFSETQ. The CDR3 totals 13 residues. The CDR3: CASSEGYGETQYF. The CDR3 DNA reads TGCGCCAGCAGCGAGGGTTATGGAGAGACCCAGTACTTC.

J is TRBJ2-1 and V is TRBV5-6; 7 nucleotides align to TRBD1. With 2 bases clipped from V and 9 bases from J, the junction kept 5 bases outside the gene matches. The germline V gene has CDR1 SGHDT and CDR2 YYEEEE. This CDR3 region has 13 residues. Written as DNA, the CDR3 is TGTGCCAGCAGCTTCGTCACAGGGGTTGAGCAGTTCTTC. It yields the protein CASSFVTGVEQFF.

This clonotype is deemed medium-sized. V is TRBV5-1 and J is TRBJ2-7, with 8 nucleotides matching TRBD1. This CDR3 contains 14 residues. The V gene's germline CDR1 is SGHRS and CDR2 YFSETQ. CDR3 protein: CASSLTSGTGTLFV. The DNA of the CDR3 is TGCGCCAGCAGCTTGACCTCCGGGACAGGCACATTGTTCGTC.

Of note for this clonotype: Just one base apart from a much larger clone, this may be a read error. CDR3 sequence: CASSWTPGLAGLNEQFF. In DNA form, the CDR3 reads TGCGCCAGCAGCTGGACGCCGGGACTAGCGGGGTTAAATGAGCAGTTCTTC. The rearrangement joins TRBV5-1 to TRBJ2-1, with 13 bases that match TRBD2. This CDR3 has 17 residues. Germline CDR1 reads SGHRS; CDR2 reads YFSETQ. J was trimmed by 7 bases and V by 3 bases; bases with no gene match: 10.

There are many counts of this clonotype. V and J are TRBV10-3 and TRBJ2-7; 7 bases map to TRBD2. The V gene's germline CDR1 is ENHRY and CDR2 SYGVKD. The V gene end was trimmed by 8 bases and the J gene end by 6 bases; junction bases not matched to a gene: 7. The CDR3 extends over 12 amino acids. The CDR3 coding sequence is TGTGCCATCGGGGGGGAGTTTGCCGAGCAGTACTTC. Translated, it gives CAIGGEFAEQYF.

This clonotype occurred a few times. The gene calls are TRBV18 and TRBJ2-7; D may be TRBD1 (6 bases). Looked up from germline, CDR1 is KGHSH and CDR2 is LQKENI. V lost 5 bases and J 1 base, leaving 12 bases between the germline ends. The CDR3 has 14 amino acids. For the CDR3, the DNA is TGTGCCAGCTCATCGCAGGGGCAATCCTACGAGCAGTACTTC. This sequence encodes CASSSQGQSYEQYF. Combining the CDR3 with reference TRBV18 and TRBJ2-7 gives the whole variable domain NAGVMQNPRHLVRRRGQEARLRCSPMKGHSHVYWYRQLPEEGLKFMVYLQKENIIDESGMPKERFSAEFPKEGPSILRIQQVVRGDSAAYFCASSSQGQSYEQYFGPGTRLTVT.

J is TRBJ1-1 and V is TRBV4-1; TRBD1 might be the D (5 bases). Germline lookup yields CDR1 MGHRA and CDR2 YSYEKL. Trimming shortened V by 1 base and J by 3 bases, and 12 bases separated the two germline ends. CDR3 length equals 15 residues. The CDR3: CASSQAQGLDTEAFF. The CDR3 region has the DNA TGCGCCAGCAGCCAAGCTCAGGGTTTGGACACTGAAGCTTTCTTT.

The table lists this clonotype with a few counts. The chain employs TRBV10-3 and TRBJ2-1, with D unresolved. The ends were cut back, 0 bases at V and 4 bases at J, with 10 bases in the middle. Germline V lookup: CDR1 ENHRY, CDR2 SYGVKD. The CDR3 consists of 15 residues. As DNA, the CDR3 is TGTGCCATCAGTGAGTCGGAAGTCGGATACAATGAGCAGTTCTTC. Encoded protein: CAISESEVGYNEQFF.

This rearrangement joins TRBV7-2 to TRBJ2-1; the D call may be TRBD1 or TRBD2 (5 bases each). Germline lookup yields CDR1 SGHTA and CDR2 FQGNSA. The CDR3 is made up of 16 amino acids. V was clipped by 5 bases and J by 6 bases, with 20 bases between them. The CDR3 sequence is CASSPRPGRRGNEQFF. As DNA, the CDR3 is TGTGCCAGCAGCCCTCGGCCGGGACGGAGAGGCAATGAGCAGTTCTTC. Supplemented by reference TRBV7-2 and TRBJ2-1, the full variable domain reads GAGVSQSPSNKVTEKGKDVELRCDPISGHTALYWYRQSLGQGLEFLIYFQGNSAPDKSGLPSDRFSAERTGGSVSTLTIQRTQQEDSAVYLCASSPRPGRRGNEQFFGPGTRLTVL.